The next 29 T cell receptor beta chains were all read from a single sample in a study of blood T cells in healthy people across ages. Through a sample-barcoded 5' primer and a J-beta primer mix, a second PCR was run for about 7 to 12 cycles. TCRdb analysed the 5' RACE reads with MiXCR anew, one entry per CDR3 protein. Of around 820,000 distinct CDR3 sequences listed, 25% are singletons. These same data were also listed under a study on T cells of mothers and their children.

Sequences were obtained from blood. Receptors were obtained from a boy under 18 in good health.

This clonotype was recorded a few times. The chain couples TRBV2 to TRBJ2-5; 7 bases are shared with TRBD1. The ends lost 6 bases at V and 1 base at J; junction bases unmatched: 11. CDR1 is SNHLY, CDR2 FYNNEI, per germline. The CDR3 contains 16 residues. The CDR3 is CASRDEKWDSQETQYF. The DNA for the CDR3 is TGTGCCAGCAGGGACGAAAAATGGGACAGCCAAGAGACCCAGTACTTC. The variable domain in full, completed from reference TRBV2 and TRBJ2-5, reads EPEVTQTPSHQVTQMGQEVILRCVPISNHLYFYWYRQILGQKVEFLVSFYNNEISEKSEIFDDQFSVERPDGSNFTLKIRSTKLEDSAMYFCASRDEKWDSQETQYFGPGTRLLVL.

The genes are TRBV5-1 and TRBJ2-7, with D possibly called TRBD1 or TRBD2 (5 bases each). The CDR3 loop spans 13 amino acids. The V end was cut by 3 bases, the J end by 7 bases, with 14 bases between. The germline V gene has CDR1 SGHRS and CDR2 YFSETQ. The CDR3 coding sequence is TGCGCCAGCAGCTCGGGACCTCCCCTTGAGCAGTACTTC. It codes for CASSSGPPLEQYF.

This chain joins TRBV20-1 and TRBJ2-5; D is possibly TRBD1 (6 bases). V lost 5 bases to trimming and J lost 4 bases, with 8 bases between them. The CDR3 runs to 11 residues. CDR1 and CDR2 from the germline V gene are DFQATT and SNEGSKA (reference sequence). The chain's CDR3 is CSAGQPETQYF. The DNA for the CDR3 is TGCAGTGCTGGACAGCCAGAGACCCAGTACTTC.

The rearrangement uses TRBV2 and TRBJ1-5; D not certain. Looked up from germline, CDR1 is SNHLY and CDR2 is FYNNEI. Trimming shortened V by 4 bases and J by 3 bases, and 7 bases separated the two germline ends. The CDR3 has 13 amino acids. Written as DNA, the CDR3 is TGTGCCAGCAGTGGCCCAATCAATCAGCCCCAGCATTTT. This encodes CASSGPINQPQHF.

The CDR3 nucleotides are TGCAGTGCTTCCCTTCCGGGAGGTTACTACAATGAGCAGTTCTTC. This gives the protein CSASLPGGYYNEQFF. The chain recombines TRBV20-1 with TRBJ2-1; 7 positions match TRBD2. Trimming removed 5 bases from V and 3 bases from J; junction bases left unmatched: 10. CDR1 and CDR2 from the germline V gene are DFQATT and SNEGSKA (reference sequence). This CDR3 has 15 amino acids.

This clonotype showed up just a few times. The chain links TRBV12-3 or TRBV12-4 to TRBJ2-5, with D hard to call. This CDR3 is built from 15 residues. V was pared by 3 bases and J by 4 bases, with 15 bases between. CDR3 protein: CASSFASPGIETQYF. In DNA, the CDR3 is TGTGCCAGCAGTTTCGCCTCCCCCGGAATAGAGACCCAGTACTTC.

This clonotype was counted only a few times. The CDR3 region has the DNA TGTGCCAGCAGCTTAGGGGGAAACGCCCCGGGTGACGAGCAGTACTTC. Protein sequence: CASSLGGNAPGDEQYF. This chain joins TRBV7-9 and TRBJ2-5, with no clear D. TRBJ2-7 explains the end of the DNA better; the J call may be wrong. The CDR3 consists of 16 residues. Germline V CDR1 and CDR2: SEHNR, FQNEAQ (reference sequence).

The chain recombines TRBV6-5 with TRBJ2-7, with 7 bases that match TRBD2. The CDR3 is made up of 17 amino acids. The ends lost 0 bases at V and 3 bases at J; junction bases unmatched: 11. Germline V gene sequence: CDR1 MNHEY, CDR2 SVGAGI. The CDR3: CASSYSAGGTTFYEQYF. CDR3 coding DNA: TGTGCCAGCAGTTACTCTGCCGGCGGGACTACCTTCTACGAGCAGTACTTC.

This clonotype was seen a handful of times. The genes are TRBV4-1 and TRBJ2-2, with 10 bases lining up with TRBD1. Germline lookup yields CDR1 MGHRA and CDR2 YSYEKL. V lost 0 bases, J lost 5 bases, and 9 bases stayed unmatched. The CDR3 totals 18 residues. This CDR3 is CASSQEGTGVIGTGELFF. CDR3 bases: TGCGCCAGCAGCCAAGAGGGGACAGGGGTAATAGGTACCGGGGAGCTGTTTTTT.

Here the CDR3 reads CASMRAGSEKLFF. Written as DNA, the CDR3 is TGTGCCAGCATGAGGGCAGGGAGTGAAAAACTGTTTTTT. This chain connects TRBV6-1 to TRBJ1-4, with D perhaps matching TRBD1 (5 bases). Germline V gives CDR1 MNHNS, CDR2 SASEGT. V lost 7 bases, J lost 7 bases, and 13 bases lay in between. The CDR3 is made up of 13 amino acids.

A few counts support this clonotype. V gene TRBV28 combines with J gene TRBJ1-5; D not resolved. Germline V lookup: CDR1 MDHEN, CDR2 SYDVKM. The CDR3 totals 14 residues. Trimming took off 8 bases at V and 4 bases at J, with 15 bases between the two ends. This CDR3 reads CASSQEYINQPQHF. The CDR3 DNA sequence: TGTGCCAGCTCCCAGGAGTATATTAATCAGCCCCAGCATTTT.

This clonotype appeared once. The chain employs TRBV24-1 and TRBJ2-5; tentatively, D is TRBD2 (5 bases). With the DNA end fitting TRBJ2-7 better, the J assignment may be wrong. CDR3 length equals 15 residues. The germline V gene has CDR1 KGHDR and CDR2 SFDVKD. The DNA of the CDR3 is TGTGCCACCAGTGGGTTTAGGATCCGGGGAGACGAGCAGTACTTC. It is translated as CATSGFRIRGDEQYF.

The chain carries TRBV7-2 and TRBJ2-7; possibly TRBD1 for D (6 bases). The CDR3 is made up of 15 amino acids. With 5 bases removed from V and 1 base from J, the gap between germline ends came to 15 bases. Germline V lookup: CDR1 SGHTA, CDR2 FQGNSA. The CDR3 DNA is TGTGCCAGCAGCGAGGCAGGGGCCATTTCCTACGAGCAGTACTTC. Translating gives CASSEAGAISYEQYF.

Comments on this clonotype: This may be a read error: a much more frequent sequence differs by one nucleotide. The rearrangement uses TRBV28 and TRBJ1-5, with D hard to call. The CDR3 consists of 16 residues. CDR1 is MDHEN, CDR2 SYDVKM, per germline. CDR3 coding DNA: TGTGCCTGCAGTTTTCTTAGGGAGGTCGGCAATCAGCCCCAGCATTTT. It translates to CACSFLREVGNQPQHF. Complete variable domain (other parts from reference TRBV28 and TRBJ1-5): DVKVTQSSRYLVKRTGEKVFLECVQDMDHENMFWYRQDPGLGLRLIYFSYDVKMKEKGDIPEGYSVSREKKERFSLILESASTNQTSMYLCACSFLREVGNQPQHFGDGTRLSIL.

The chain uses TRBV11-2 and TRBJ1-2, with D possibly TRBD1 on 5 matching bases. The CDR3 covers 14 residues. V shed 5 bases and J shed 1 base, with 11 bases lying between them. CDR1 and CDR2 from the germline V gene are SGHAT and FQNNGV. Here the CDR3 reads CASSRRQGNYGYTF. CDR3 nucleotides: TGTGCCAGCAGCCGGCGCCAGGGTAACTATGGCTACACCTTC.

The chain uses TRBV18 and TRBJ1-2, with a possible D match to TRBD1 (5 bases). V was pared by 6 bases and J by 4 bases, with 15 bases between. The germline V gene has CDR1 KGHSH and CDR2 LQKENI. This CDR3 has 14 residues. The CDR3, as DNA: TGTGCCAGCTCTCCCAAGGAGGGGCCCTATGGCTACACCTTC. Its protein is CASSPKEGPYGYTF.

CDR3 region: CASSLRTSAGTDTQYF. CDR3 DNA: TGCGCCAGCAGCTTGCGGACTAGCGCGGGCACAGATACGCAGTATTTT. The gene calls are TRBV5-1 and TRBJ2-3; TRBD2 agrees at 9 bases. Germline CDR1 reads SGHRS; CDR2 reads YFSETQ. This CDR3 contains 16 residues. With 1 base clipped from V and 1 base from J, the junction kept 4 bases outside the gene matches. Filled out from reference TRBV5-1 and TRBJ2-3, the complete variable domain reads KAGVTQTPRYLIKTRGQQVTLSCSPISGHRSVSWYQQTPGQGLQFLFEYFSETQRNKGNFPGRFSGRQFSNSRSEMNVSTLELGDSALYLCASSLRTSAGTDTQYFGPGTRLTVL.

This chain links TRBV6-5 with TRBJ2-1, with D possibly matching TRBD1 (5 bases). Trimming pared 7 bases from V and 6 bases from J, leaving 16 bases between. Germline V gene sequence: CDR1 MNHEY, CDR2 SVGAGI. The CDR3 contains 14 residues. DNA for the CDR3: TGTGCCAGCATGAGAGGACACTCATCCAATGAGCAGTTCTTC. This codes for CASMRGHSSNEQFF.

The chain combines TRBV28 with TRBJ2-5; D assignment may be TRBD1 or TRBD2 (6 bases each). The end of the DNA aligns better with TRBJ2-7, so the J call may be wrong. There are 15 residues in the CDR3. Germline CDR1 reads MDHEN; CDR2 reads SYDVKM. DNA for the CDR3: TGTGCCAGCAGTTTTTTCGGGGGCTTCGGGTACGAGCAGTACTTC. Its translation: CASSFFGGFGYEQYF.

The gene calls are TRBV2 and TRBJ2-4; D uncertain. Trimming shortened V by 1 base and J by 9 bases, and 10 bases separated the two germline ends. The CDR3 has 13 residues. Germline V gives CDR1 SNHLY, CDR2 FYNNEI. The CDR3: CASSEGHQPIQYF. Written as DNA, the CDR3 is TGTGCCAGCAGTGAAGGACATCAGCCCATTCAGTACTTC. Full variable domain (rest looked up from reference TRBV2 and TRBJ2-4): EPEVTQTPSHQVTQMGQEVILRCVPISNHLYFYWYRQILGQKVEFLVSFYNNEISEKSEIFDDQFSVERPDGSNFTLKIRSTKLEDSAMYFCASSEGHQPIQYFGAGTRLSVL.

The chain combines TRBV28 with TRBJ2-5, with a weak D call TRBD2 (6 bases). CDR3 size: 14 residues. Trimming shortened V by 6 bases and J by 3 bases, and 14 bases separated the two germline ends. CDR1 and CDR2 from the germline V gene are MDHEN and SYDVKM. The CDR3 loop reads CASSPGQREETQYF. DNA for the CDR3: TGTGCCAGCAGCCCCGGGCAGCGGGAAGAGACCCAGTACTTC.

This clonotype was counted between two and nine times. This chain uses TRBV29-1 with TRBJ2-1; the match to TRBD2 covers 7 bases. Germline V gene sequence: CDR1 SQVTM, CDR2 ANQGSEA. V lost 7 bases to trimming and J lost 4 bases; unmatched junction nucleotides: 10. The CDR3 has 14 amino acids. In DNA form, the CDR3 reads TGCAGCGGGGGTCTGGGAGGGTCTTACAATGAGCAGTTCTTC. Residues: CSGGLGGSYNEQFF.

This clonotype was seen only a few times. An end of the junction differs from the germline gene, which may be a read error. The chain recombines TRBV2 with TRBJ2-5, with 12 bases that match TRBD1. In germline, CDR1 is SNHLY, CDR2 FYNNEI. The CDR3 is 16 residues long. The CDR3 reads CAGSPGTGGFGETQYF. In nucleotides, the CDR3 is TGTGCCGGCAGCCCCGGGACAGGGGGCTTCGGGGAGACCCAGTACTTC.

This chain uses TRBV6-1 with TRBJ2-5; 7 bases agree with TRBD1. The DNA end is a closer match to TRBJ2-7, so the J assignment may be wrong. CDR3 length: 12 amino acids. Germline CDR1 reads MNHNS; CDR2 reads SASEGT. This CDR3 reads CATRGDSYEQYF. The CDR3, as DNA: TGTGCCACCCGAGGGGACAGCTACGAGCAGTACTTC.

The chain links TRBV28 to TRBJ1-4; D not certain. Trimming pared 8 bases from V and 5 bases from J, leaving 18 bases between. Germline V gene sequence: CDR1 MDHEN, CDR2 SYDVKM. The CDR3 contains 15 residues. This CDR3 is CASWRGNSRNEKLFF. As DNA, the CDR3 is TGTGCCAGCTGGCGAGGAAATAGTAGGAATGAAAAACTGTTTTTT.

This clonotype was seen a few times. The CDR3 DNA is TGTGCCAGCAGTTCCCTCGGCCCGGACAGCCCCCTCCGCGAGCAGTACTTC. As protein: CASSSLGPDSPLREQYF. The V gene is TRBV28, the J gene TRBJ2-7, with TRBD1 as a possible D gene (6 bases). Germline CDR1 is MDHEN and CDR2 is SYDVKM. V was clipped by 4 bases and J by 6 bases, with 25 bases between them. The CDR3 has 17 amino acids.

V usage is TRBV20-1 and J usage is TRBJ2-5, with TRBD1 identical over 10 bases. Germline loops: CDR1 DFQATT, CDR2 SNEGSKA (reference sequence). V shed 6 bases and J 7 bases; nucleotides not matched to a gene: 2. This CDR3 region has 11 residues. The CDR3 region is CSARTGGTQYF. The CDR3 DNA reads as TGCAGTGCCCGGACAGGGGGGACCCAGTACTTC.

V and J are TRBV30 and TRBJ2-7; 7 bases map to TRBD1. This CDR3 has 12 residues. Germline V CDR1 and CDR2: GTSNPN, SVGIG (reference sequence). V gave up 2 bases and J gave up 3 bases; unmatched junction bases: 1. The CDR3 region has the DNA TGTGCCTGGAGTAACAGGGGCTACGAGCAGTACTTC. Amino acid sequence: CAWSNRGYEQYF.

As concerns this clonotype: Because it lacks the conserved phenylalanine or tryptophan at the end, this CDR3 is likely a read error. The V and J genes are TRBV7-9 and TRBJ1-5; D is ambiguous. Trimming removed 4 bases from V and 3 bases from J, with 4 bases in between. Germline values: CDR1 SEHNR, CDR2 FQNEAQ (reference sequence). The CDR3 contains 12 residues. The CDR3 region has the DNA TGTGCCAGCAGCTGGGCCAATCAGCCCCAGCATTCT. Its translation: CASSWANQPQHS.